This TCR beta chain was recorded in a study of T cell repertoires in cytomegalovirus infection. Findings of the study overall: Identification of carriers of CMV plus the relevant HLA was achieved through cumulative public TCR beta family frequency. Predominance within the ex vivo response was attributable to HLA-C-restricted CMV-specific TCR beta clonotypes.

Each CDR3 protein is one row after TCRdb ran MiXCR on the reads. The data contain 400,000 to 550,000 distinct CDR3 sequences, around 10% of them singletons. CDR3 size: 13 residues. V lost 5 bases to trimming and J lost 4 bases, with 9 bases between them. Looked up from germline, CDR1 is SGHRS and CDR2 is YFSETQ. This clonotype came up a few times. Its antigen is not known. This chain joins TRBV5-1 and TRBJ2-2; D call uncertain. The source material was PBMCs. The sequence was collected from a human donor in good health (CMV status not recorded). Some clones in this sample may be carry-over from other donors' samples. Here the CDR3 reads CASSSYGTGELFF. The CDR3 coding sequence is TGCGCCAGCAGTTCTTATGGCACCGGGGAGCTGTTTTTT. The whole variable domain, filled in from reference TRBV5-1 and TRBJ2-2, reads KAGVTQTPRYLIKTRGQQVTLSCSPISGHRSVSWYQQTPGQGLQFLFEYFSETQRNKGNFPGRFSGRQFSNSRSEMNVSTLELGDSALYLCASSSYGTGELFFGEGSRLTVL.